A selection of T cell receptor beta chains follows, all from one sample in a study of T cells after somatic rescue of genetic block. Data came from immunoSEQ multiplex PCR; TCRdb stores just in-frame clones and leaves some out. The repertoire includes approximately 70,000 clones, roughly 90% of them detected once, and 2.5% to 3% sits in the top ten. The sequenced sample consisted of peripheral blood mononuclear cells (PBMCs). These receptors all come from a man aged 25 to 40. Both conserved end residues are part of each CDR3. The order of the fields is CDR3 length, J gene, clone size, V gene, D gene, CDR3 DNA, CDR3 protein. D genes are given only for firm matches. Only part of the rows carry a size: once, few, many, or a class if the clone is expanded.

16	TRBJ2-2	NA	TRBV28	NA	TGTGCCAGCAGTTTAGGACTATCACAGTACACCGGGGAGCTGTTTTTT	CASSLGLSQYTGELFF
13	TRBJ2-5	NA	TRBV10-1	NA	TGCGCCAGCAATAACAGGAGACAAGAGACCCAGTACTTC	CASNNRRQETQYF
18	TRBJ2-1	NA	TRBV11-3	TRBD2	TGTGCCAGCAGCTTAGACGCGGGACTAGCGGGAGGAAACAATGAGCAGTTCTTC	CASSLDAGLAGGNNEQFF
12	TRBJ1-4	NA	TRBV29-1	NA	TGCAGCGTTGAAGGGGGGGATGAAAAACTGTTTTTT	CSVEGGDEKLFF
16	TRBJ2-2	NA	TRBV11-3	NA	TGTGCCAGCAGCTTAAATCCGGGGGCCGGGTCCGGGGAGCTGTTTTTT	CASSLNPGAGSGELFF
15	TRBJ1-3	once	TRBV6-1	NA	TGTGCCAGCAGTGCCAGGACAGCCTCTGGAAACACCATATATTTT	CASSARTASGNTIYF
13	TRBJ1-1	NA	TRBV15	NA	TGTGCCACCAGCAGAGTCCCGAACACTGAAGCTTTCTTT	CATSRVPNTEAFF
14	TRBJ2-7	NA	TRBV6-5	TRBD1	TGTGCCAGCAGTAGCCGGGACAGACAATACGAGCAGTACTTC	CASSSRDRQYEQYF
12	TRBJ2-1	NA	TRBV6-6	NA	TGTGCCAGCAGTTACAGGGGACATGAGCAGTTCTTC	CASSYRGHEQFF
14	TRBJ1-4	NA	TRBV5-4	NA	TGTGCCAGCAGCTTCGGACAGAGGAATGAAAAACTGTTTTTT	CASSFGQRNEKLFF
13	TRBJ2-7	few	TRBV19	NA	TGTGCCAGTACCCTCAGCCAACCCTACGAGCAGTACTTC	CASTLSQPYEQYF
14	TRBJ2-1	NA	TRBV27	NA	TGTGCCAGCAGTTTTGGACTGCACTACAATGAGCAGTTCTTC	CASSFGLHYNEQFF
14	TRBJ2-1	NA	TRBV28	TRBD1	TGTGCCAGCAGTTCACTGACAGGGTTGTTTGAGCAGTTCTTC	CASSSLTGLFEQFF
13	TRBJ1-1	few	TRBV6-5	TRBD1	TGTGCCAGCAGTCGGACAGGGAACACTGAAGCTTTCTTT	CASSRTGNTEAFF
14	TRBJ2-5	NA	TRBV7-9	NA	TGTGCCAGCAGCAGAAAGGAAGGGGTGGAGACCCAGTACTTC	CASSRKEGVETQYF
12	TRBJ2-7	NA	TRBV7-9	NA	TGTGCCAGCAGCTCTCTTCCCCACGAGCAGTACTTC	CASSSLPHEQYF
14	TRBJ2-3	NA	TRBV5-1	TRBD1	TGCGCCAGCAGCTTGAGGACAGGCGCAGATACGCAGTATTTT	CASSLRTGADTQYF
15	TRBJ2-7	NA	TRBV23-1	NA	TGCGCCAGAAGCCCGATTATCCGGGACCGTCGCGAGCAGTACTTC	CARSPIIRDRREQYF
12	TRBJ1-5	once	TRBV28	NA	TGTGCCAGCAGTTTGTTCCGTCAGCCCCAGCATTTT	CASSLFRQPQHF
15	TRBJ2-1	NA	TRBV19	TRBD2	TGTGCCAGTAGCCTTAGCGGGAGCTCCTACAATGAGCAGTTCTTC	CASSLSGSSYNEQFF
12	TRBJ1-2	NA	TRBV7-6	NA	TGTGCCAGCAGCTTAGGACAGCTGCCGGGCACCTTC	CASSLGQLPGTF
15	TRBJ2-5	NA	TRBV30	NA	TGTGCCTGGAGTGTACCCGGAACAGGGAGTCCTGAGCAGTACTTC	CAWSVPGTGSPEQYF
16	TRBJ2-2	NA	TRBV5-8	TRBD2	TGTGCCAGCAGCTTGCGGACTAGCGAAGGCACCGGGGAGCTGTTTTTT	CASSLRTSEGTGELFF
14	TRBJ2-3	NA	TRBV19	TRBD1	TGTGCCAGTAGTGTGGGACAGCTCACAGATACGCAGTATTTT	CASSVGQLTDTQYF
12	TRBJ2-5	NA	TRBV7-9	NA	TGTGCCGGTGCGGGTGGGCAAGAGACCCAGTACTTC	CAGAGGQETQYF
15	TRBJ1-5	NA	TRBV28	TRBD1	TGTGCCAGCAGTTACAGGGGTATCGGCAATCAGCCCCAGCATTTT	CASSYRGIGNQPQHF
15	TRBJ1-1	NA	TRBV10-1	NA	TGCGCCAGCAGTGAGTCTTGGCAGCCCCCCACTGAAGCTTTCTTT	CASSESWQPPTEAFF
12	TRBJ2-1	NA	TRBV7-9	NA	TGTGCCAGCGGTGGGGTGGCAAATGAGCAGTTCTTC	CASGGVANEQFF
17	TRBJ2-4	NA	TRBV10-1	NA	TGCGCCAGCATCATGCAGGGACTGGCTCTAGCCAAAAACATTCAGTACTTC	CASIMQGLALAKNIQYF
12	TRBJ2-5	NA	TRBV7-9	NA	TGTGCCAGCAGCTTAGTGGTGGCAGAAACGAACTTC	CASSLVVAETNF
13	TRBJ2-7	NA	TRBV6-1	NA	TGTGCCAGCAGTGAAGGGACGGACGGTAGGCAGTACTTC	CASSEGTDGRQYF
14	TRBJ1-6	NA	TRBV10-3	NA	TGTGCCATCAGTTCGACAGGAAAGAATTCACCCCTCCACTTT	CAISSTGKNSPLHF
15	TRBJ1-5	NA	TRBV4-3	NA	TGCGCCAGCAGCCAAGATGGGGCAGGGGATCAGCCCCAGCATTTT	CASSQDGAGDQPQHF
14	TRBJ2-1	NA	TRBV27	NA	TGTGCCAGCACCCGACGGGGTTCCTACAATGAGCAGTTCTTC	CASTRRGSYNEQFF
14	TRBJ2-3	NA	TRBV6-1	NA	TGTGCCAGCGGGAGCTTCGGCGGAACAGATACGCAGTATTTT	CASGSFGGTDTQYF
16	TRBJ2-1	once	TRBV5-1	NA	TGCGCCAGCAGCTTGGCATCTCCGGGACCAACCAATGAGCAGTTCTTC	CASSLASPGPTNEQFF
14	TRBJ1-4	NA	TRBV27	NA	TGTGCCAGCACCTCACTCTATCTTAATGAAAAACTGTTTTTT	CASTSLYLNEKLFF
19	TRBJ2-1	NA	TRBV9	NA	TGTGCCAGCAGCGTAGAGCCGGGTGGAGCTTTCCGCTCCTACAATGAGCAGTTCTTC	CASSVEPGGAFRSYNEQFF
12	TRBJ2-1	NA	TRBV6-1	NA	TGTGCCAGCAGTCCACAGGGCAATGAGCAGTTCTTC	CASSPQGNEQFF
16	TRBJ1-1	NA	TRBV6-6	TRBD1	TGTGCCAGCAGCCGCCCTCCTCACAGGGGTAGCGCTGAAGCTTTCTTT	CASSRPPHRGSAEAFF
12	TRBJ2-3	NA	TRBV5-1	NA	TGCGCCAGCAGCTCGGTTGTAGATACGCAGTATTTT	CASSSVVDTQYF
15	TRBJ1-1	few	TRBV28	TRBD1	TGTGCCAGCAGTTGGTTCGGGACAGATAACACTGAAGCTTTCTTT	CASSWFGTDNTEAFF
14	TRBJ2-2	NA	TRBV6-5	NA	TGTGCCAGCAGTTACTCTCGCAGGGACGGGGAGCTGTTTTTT	CASSYSRRDGELFF
10	TRBJ2-5	NA	TRBV18	NA	TGTGCCAGCTCAGGGGAGACCCAGTACTTC	CASSGETQYF
15	TRBJ1-1	NA	TRBV7-2	NA	TGTGCCAGCAGCCCACTTCCCGCCCCAGGCGCTGAAGCTTTCTTT	CASSPLPAPGAEAFF
14	TRBJ1-2	NA	TRBV5-5	NA	TGTGCCAGCAGCCCCGAAGGGGCAGGCTATGGCTACACCTTC	CASSPEGAGYGYTF
15	TRBJ2-7	few	TRBV5-1	TRBD2	TGCGCCAGCAGCCCCAGGACTAGCGGGAGTGGGGAGCAGTACTTC	CASSPRTSGSGEQYF
15	TRBJ2-5	NA	TRBV6-6	TRBD1	TGTGCCAGCAGTCCCGTACAGGGGGGTCGCGAGACCCAGTACTTC	CASSPVQGGRETQYF
13	TRBJ2-2	once	TRBV6-5	NA	TGTGCCAGCAGTTGGGCAGACACCGGGGAGCTGTTTTTT	CASSWADTGELFF
13	TRBJ2-3	NA	TRBV19	NA	TGTGCCAGTAGTATGTATGGGACAGATACGCAGTATTTT	CASSMYGTDTQYF
16	TRBJ2-6	NA	TRBV5-6	NA	TGTGCCAGCAGCTTGCTGGCTTCCTCTGGGGCCAACGTCCTGACTTTC	CASSLLASSGANVLTF